This T cell receptor beta chain was sequenced in a study of T cell responses to AZD1222 COVID-19 vaccine. Study-wide background: Pooling of second doses given at about 4 or about 12 weeks was done.

In regard to this clone: What it binds is unknown.

Looked up from germline, CDR1 is SGHRS and CDR2 is YFSETQ. The CDR3 totals 15 residues. Unmatched junction bases numbered 5, after V lost 4 bases and J lost 6 bases. Clones were read by immunoSEQ multiplex PCR, and TCRdb kept only the in-frame ones, dropping some. The sample lists some 150,000 clones; around 88% were seen once. Findings of the study overall: Regions left unmutated in variants are reportedly the target of nearly half of spike-specific TCRs. There were vaccine-associated CD4 TCRs across spike, dominant at 160-218 and 743-854. A mostly white British donor set with more females was recruited, and clonal diversity was possibly underestimated.

This chain joins TRBV5-1 and TRBJ2-3, with 13 bases fitting TRBD2. This receptor was obtained from an adult in good health. This sample comprised peripheral blood, obtained on day 0 of AZD1222 vaccination. The CDR3 nucleotides are TGCGCCAGCAGCCCGGGACTAGCGGGGATGGATACGCAGTATTTT. Translation gives CASSPGLAGMDTQYF.